What follows are 29 T cell receptor beta chains derived from one specimen sequenced in a study of OX40 agonist ivuxolimab in advanced cancers. Sequencing was performed with immunoSEQ multiplex PCR; in TCRdb, only in-frame clones are kept and a portion is missing. Of about 45,000 clones detected, 75% to 90% appear once; the ten largest clones hold less than 11%. This specimen was CD4+ or CD8+ T cells sorted from blood, taken in a trial of the OX40 agonist ivuxolimab. These receptors all stem from an adult with an advanced solid tumor such as melanoma, head and neck, liver or kidney cancer.

The V and J genes are TRBV4-1 and TRBJ1-4, with 8 bases lining up with TRBD1. The CDR3 length is 16 residues. In germline, CDR1 is MGHRA, CDR2 YSYEKL. V dropped 4 bases and J dropped 4; count of bases not matched to a gene: 8. The CDR3 coding sequence is TGCGCCAGCAGCCTTACCCCGGGACAGGATAATGAAAAACTGTTTTTT. It encodes CASSLTPGQDNEKLFF.

The CDR3 bases are TGTGCCAGCAGCTTGTCCGGGAGTTTATACAATGAGCAGTTCTTC. It yields the protein CASSLSGSLYNEQFF. The J gene is TRBJ2-1, the V gene TRBV7-2; the D gene is possibly TRBD2 (6 bases). Per the germline V gene, CDR1 is SGHTA and CDR2 is FQGNSA. The CDR3 runs to 15 residues. Trimming took 3 bases from V and 4 from J, leaving 13 bases between them.

The sample holds one count of this clone. This rearrangement joins TRBV7-2 to TRBJ2-1, with D uncertain. Deletions cut 1 base from V and 1 base from J, with 8 bases between. This CDR3 spans 15 amino acids. Germline V CDR1 and CDR2: SGHTA, FQGNSA. The CDR3, as DNA: TGTGCCAGCAGCTTAGGACTCGGATCCTACAATGAGCAGTTCTTC. Its protein is CASSLGLGSYNEQFF.

This clone was seen only a few times. The gene calls are TRBV6-5 and TRBJ2-3, with TRBD2 matching over 11 bases. V lost 10 bases and J lost 5; bases outside the gene matches: 11. This CDR3 is 15 amino acids long. The germline gives CDR1 MNHEY, CDR2 SVGAGI. The CDR3 nucleotides read TGTGCCACCACACTAGCGGGGGCTTCCGGAGATACGCAGTATTTT. Protein product: CATTLAGASGDTQYF.

The chain is built from TRBV5-1 and TRBJ2-7, with D tentatively TRBD1 or TRBD2 (5 bases each). With 4 bases removed from V and 4 bases from J, the gap between germline ends came to 9 bases. Germline V gives CDR1 SGHRS, CDR2 YFSETQ. This CDR3 has 12 residues. The CDR3 spells CASSGGRYEQYF. CDR3 DNA: TGCGCCAGCAGCGGGGGTCGTTACGAGCAGTACTTC.

The J gene is TRBJ1-1, the V gene TRBV5-8; 8 bases map to TRBD1. CDR1 and CDR2 (germline): SGHTS, YDEGEE. The CDR3 sequence is 16 residues long. After removal of 0 bases from V and 5 bases from J, the junction contained 9 bases not matched to a gene. As DNA, the CDR3 is TGTGCCAGCAGCTTGGGGCAGGGGGCGCGAGGGACTGAAGCTTTCTTT. Translating it yields CASSLGQGARGTEAFF.

V usage is TRBV20-1 and J usage is TRBJ2-3; D unresolved. The V gene's germline CDR1 is DFQATT and CDR2 SNEGSKA (reference sequence). The CDR3 consists of 11 residues. V lost 6 bases to trimming and J lost 5 bases, with 9 bases between them. The CDR3 here is CSAPPGDTQYF. The DNA for the CDR3 is TGCAGTGCCCCACCGGGAGATACGCAGTATTTT.

The chain combines TRBV18 with TRBJ2-1; D perhaps matches TRBD2 (6 bases). From germline, CDR1 is KGHSH and CDR2 LQKENI. With 2 bases removed from V and 2 bases from J, the gap between germline ends came to 13 bases. The CDR3 contains 16 residues. CDR3 in amino acids: CASSPGSGLTYNEQFF. CDR3 sequence (DNA): TGTGCCAGCTCACCAGGGAGCGGGCTTACCTACAATGAGCAGTTCTTC.

The chain employs TRBV6-1 and TRBJ2-3; TRBD1 aligns across 8 bases. With 1 base clipped from V and 2 bases from J, the junction kept 2 bases outside the gene matches. CDR1 is MNHNS, CDR2 SASEGT, per germline. The CDR3 runs to 15 residues. The CDR3 nucleotides are TGTGCCAGCAGTGAAGGGACAGGGTACACAGATACGCAGTATTTT. This sequence encodes CASSEGTGYTDTQYF.

In its sample, this clone was seen a few times. This sequence joins TRBV2 and TRBJ1-1; no clear D. The CDR3 runs 13 residues. Germline V gene data show CDR1 as SNHLY and CDR2 as FYNNEI. V gave up 1 base and J gave up 5 bases, with 8 bases separating them. In nucleotides, the CDR3 is TGTGCCAGCAGTGAAGGGCCATGGACTGAAGCTTTCTTT. It yields the protein CASSEGPWTEAFF.

The J gene is TRBJ2-7, the V gene TRBV28, with a weak D call TRBD1 (6 bases). V lost 8 bases and J 0 bases, leaving 14 bases between the germline ends. The CDR3 has 14 residues. CDR1 is MDHEN and CDR2 is SYDVKM in the germline V gene. CDR3 region: CASLLVQGSYEQYF. DNA for the CDR3: TGTGCCAGCTTATTAGTACAGGGCTCCTACGAGCAGTACTTC.

In this sample, this clone turned up once. The chain joins TRBV10-1 to TRBJ2-3; D unclear. CDR3 size: 12 residues. Looked up from germline, CDR1 is WNHNN and CDR2 is SYGVQD (reference sequence). V dropped 0 bases and J dropped 5 bases, with 3 bases sitting between them. The CDR3 reads CASSESQDTQYF. The CDR3 region has the DNA TGCGCCAGCAGTGAGTCCCAAGATACGCAGTATTTT.

This clone was seen a few times. The J gene is TRBJ1-1, the V gene TRBV29-1; 7 nucleotides match TRBD1. The CDR3 contains 14 residues. V lost 4 bases to trimming and J lost 5 bases; unmatched junction nucleotides: 10. CDR1 SQVTM and CDR2 ANQGSEA come from the germline V gene. The CDR3 DNA follows: TGCAGCGTTGTAAGTCTTCAGGGGGTAACTGAAGCTTTCTTT. Translating it yields CSVVSLQGVTEAFF.

The CDR3 region is CASSIGGETQYF. In DNA, the CDR3 is TGTGCCAGCAGCATCGGTGGGGAGACCCAGTACTTC. The chain couples TRBV11-3 to TRBJ2-5, with D unresolved. This CDR3 has 12 residues. The V end lost 5 bases, the J end lost 5 bases, and 9 bases lay between the germline ends. CDR1 SGHNT and CDR2 YENEEA come from the germline V gene.

The CDR3 reads CASSAVGGGRGQYF. The CDR3 DNA reads as TGTGCCAGCAGTGCCGTAGGGGGTGGACGAGGGCAGTACTTC. The rearrangement links TRBV2 to TRBJ2-7; D is perhaps TRBD1 (6 bases). CDR1 and CDR2 (germline): SNHLY, FYNNEI. The CDR3 is made up of 14 amino acids. Trimming took 4 bases from V and 9 from J, leaving 19 bases between them.

This clone occurred a few times. The chain uses TRBV10-3 and TRBJ2-5; the D gene is possibly TRBD1 (6 bases). Trimming removed 5 bases from V and 2 bases from J, with 15 bases in between. The length of the CDR3 is 15 residues. The germline V gene has CDR1 ENHRY and CDR2 SYGVKD. In DNA, the CDR3 is TGTGCCATCAGTACAGGGACCAACTCGCAAGAGACCCAGTACTTC. Residues: CAISTGTNSQETQYF.

Regarding this clone: The same CDR3 can be traced to other DNA sequences in this sample. This chain connects TRBV9 to TRBJ2-3; D not certain. The CDR3 totals 13 residues. Germline V gene data show CDR1 as SGDLS and CDR2 as YYNGEE. Trimming shortened V by 0 bases and J by 1 base, and 3 bases separated the two germline ends. CDR3 DNA: TGTGCCAGCAGCGTAGGTGGCACAGATACGCAGTATTTT. Residues: CASSVGGTDTQYF.

This chain uses TRBV28 with TRBJ1-1, with D maybe TRBD1 (5 bases). The CDR3 is made up of 19 amino acids. The V gene's germline CDR1 is MDHEN and CDR2 SYDVKM. Trimming took 4 bases from V and 3 from J, leaving 27 bases between them. The CDR3 loop reads CASSSASPGGVWGDTEAFF. The CDR3 DNA sequence: TGTGCCAGCAGTTCCGCTTCCCCGGGTGGAGTGTGGGGGGACACTGAAGCTTTCTTT.

The chain joins TRBV6-5 to TRBJ1-6, with unresolved D. V lost 2 bases and J lost 3, with 11 bases in between. The CDR3 consists of 16 residues. Germline V gene lookup returns CDR1 MNHEY and CDR2 SVGAGI. The CDR3 sequence is CASSYEEGGYNSPLHF. The DNA for the CDR3 is TGTGCCAGCAGTTACGAGGAGGGTGGCTATAATTCACCCCTCCACTTT.

This clone was counted a single time. V usage is TRBV27 and J usage is TRBJ1-4; perhaps TRBD1 as D (5 bases). CDR1 and CDR2 from the germline V gene are MNHEY and SMNVEV (reference sequence). The germline V and J ends were trimmed by 0 bases and 3 bases, with 8 bases remaining between them. There are 15 residues in the CDR3. The CDR3: CASSLSGGANEKLFF. Here the CDR3 DNA reads TGTGCCAGCAGTTTATCAGGAGGGGCTAATGAAAAACTGTTTTTT.

This rearrangement joins TRBV25-1 to TRBJ1-1, with D perhaps TRBD1 (5 bases). Per the germline V gene, CDR1 is MGHDK and CDR2 is SYGVNS. This CDR3 is 13 amino acids long. V lost 3 bases to trimming and J lost 4 bases, with 9 bases between them. The CDR3 region is CASSDAGRTEAFF. The CDR3 DNA reads TGTGCCAGCAGTGACGCAGGGCGCACTGAAGCTTTCTTT.

The V call is TRBV2, the J call TRBJ1-4, with D hard to call. CDR1 SNHLY and CDR2 FYNNEI come from the germline V gene. V was clipped by 8 bases and J by 4 bases, with 17 bases between them. The CDR3 is made up of 15 amino acids. The CDR3 sequence is CASEVGDGVNEKLFF. In DNA form, the CDR3 reads TGTGCCAGCGAAGTTGGGGATGGGGTTAATGAAAAACTGTTTTTT.

A word on this clone: Other nucleotide sequences from this sample produce the same CDR3. The chain recombines TRBV7-2 with TRBJ2-3; no firm D call. Trimming left V 1 base short and J 6 bases short, with 5 bases between. In germline, CDR1 is SGHTA, CDR2 FQGNSA. This CDR3 spans 12 amino acids. CDR3 coding DNA: TGTGCCAGCAGCTTAGTCGGGGATACGCAGTATTTT. Amino acid sequence: CASSLVGDTQYF.

The chain has TRBV7-8 and TRBJ1-1; D unclear. The V gene's germline CDR1 is SGHVS and CDR2 FQNEAQ. V lost 1 base and J 1 base, leaving 7 bases between the germline ends. The CDR3 covers 14 residues. As DNA, the CDR3 is TGTGCCAGCAGCTTAGGCTTTGCGAACACTGAAGCTTTCTTT. It codes for CASSLGFANTEAFF.

This clone was found once. The chain joins TRBV5-4 to TRBJ2-2; 9 bases fit TRBD2. Germline values: CDR1 SGHNT, CDR2 YYREEE (reference sequence). Losses at the gene ends were 4 bases for V and 1 base for J; bases not matched to a gene: 2. The CDR3 extends over 15 amino acids. The CDR3: CASSKAGGNTGELFF. CDR3 coding DNA: TGTGCCAGCAGCAAAGCGGGAGGGAACACCGGGGAGCTGTTTTTT.

In DNA, the CDR3 is TGCGCCAGCAGCTTGGGGAACGACGGGAGGGTCACCGGGGAGCTGTTTTTT. It codes for CASSLGNDGRVTGELFF. The J gene is TRBJ2-2, the V gene TRBV5-1, with TRBD2 matching 8 bases. The CDR3 loop spans 17 amino acids. The germline V gene encodes CDR1 SGHRS and CDR2 YFSETQ. V shed 0 bases, J shed 4 bases, and the junction held 8 bases outside the gene matches.

A few counts support this clone. This CDR3 is CASSQTSGTYNEQFF. Here the CDR3 DNA reads TGTGCCAGCAGCCAGACTAGCGGGACATACAATGAGCAGTTCTTC. The gene calls are TRBV7-6 and TRBJ2-1; the match to TRBD2 covers 11 bases. The CDR3 has 15 amino acids. Germline CDR1 SGHVS, CDR2 FNYEAQ. The ends lost 5 bases at V and 4 bases at J; junction bases unmatched: 4.

V usage is TRBV6-5 and J usage is TRBJ1-4; no firm D call. Germline loops: CDR1 MNHEY, CDR2 SVGAGI. The CDR3 loop spans 15 amino acids. The V end was cut by 2 bases, the J end by 0 bases, with 7 bases between. Here the CDR3 reads CASSYGRATNEKLFF. CDR3 DNA sequence: TGTGCCAGCAGTTACGGGCGTGCAACTAATGAAAAACTGTTTTTT.

This clone was recorded only once. The chain is built from TRBV28 and TRBJ1-2; possible D gene TRBD1, 5 bases. Trimming stripped 5 bases from V and 3 bases from J, with 13 bases between. Looked up from germline, CDR1 is MDHEN and CDR2 is SYDVKM. The CDR3 consists of 14 residues. CDR3: CASSPTTDYYGYTF. The CDR3 nucleotides read TGTGCCAGCAGTCCAACGACAGACTACTATGGCTACACCTTC.